This T cell receptor beta chain comes out of a study of blood T cell repertoires in COVID-19. The wider study: Whether acute or convalescent, the COVID-19 samples came from the United States, Italy and Spain. Sources were T cells, B-cell-depleted T cells, or PBMCs; the material itself was cDNA or gDNA.

Methods used by the authors: How many nucleated cells were present was estimated from reference gene primer amplification. The assay was immunoSEQ multiplex PCR, and TCRdb's table has in-frame clones only and misses some. That table supplies the V and J calls and clone size; D and trimming were determined from the DNA. The repertoire holds 180,000 or so clones, with 83% as singletons. V was clipped by 1 base and J by 4 bases, with 6 bases between them. The CDR3 runs 13 residues. Germline V gives CDR1 SEHNR, CDR2 FQNEAQ (reference sequence). The origin of this receptor is a woman in her forties or fifties in a cohort exposed to, infected with or recovered from COVID-19 (not recorded which). V is TRBV7-9 and J is TRBJ2-3; the D is unclear. Sequencing used PBMCs or T cells enriched from blood (not recorded which). The CDR3 region has the DNA TGTGCCAGCAGCTTAGTTGGGCCAGATACGCAGTATTTT. Translating gives CASSLVGPDTQYF.